The 10 T cell receptor beta chains presented below share a single source sample, sequenced in a study of cytomegalovirus exposure and HLA in healthy donors. The PCR had 60 Vbeta and 13 Jbeta primers. Assay used: immunoSEQ multiplex PCR; TCRdb lists only in-frame clones, some missing. The sample carries about 150,000 clones, over 60% recorded once. What was sequenced was PBMCs. These receptors were collected from a woman in her thirties in good health and CMV-seropositive.

There are many counts of this clone. The V gene is TRBV7-9, the J gene TRBJ1-5; D remains unclear. Germline CDR1 is SEHNR and CDR2 is FQNEAQ (reference sequence). Deletions cut 2 bases from V and 6 bases from J, with 5 bases between. The CDR3 sequence is 12 residues long. The DNA for the CDR3 is TGTGCCAGCAGCTTATTCAGTCAGCCCCAGCATTTT. Encoded protein: CASSLFSQPQHF.

DNA for the CDR3: TGCGCCAGCAGCCAACCCCCAATACGGACAGGGGGGTACCTCAATCAGCCCCAGCATTTT. Translation gives CASSQPPIRTGGYLNQPQHF. The chain joins TRBV4-1 to TRBJ1-5; TRBD1 aligns across 10 bases. Germline V gene lookup returns CDR1 MGHRA and CDR2 YSYEKL. With V trimmed by 2 bases and J by 3 bases, 16 bases remained unmatched. The CDR3 runs 20 residues.

The rearrangement links TRBV7-9 to TRBJ2-5, with 9 bases fitting TRBD1. In germline, CDR1 is SEHNR, CDR2 FQNEAQ (reference sequence). V gave up 1 base and J gave up 1 base; unmatched junction bases: 1. CDR3 length: 15 amino acids. In nucleotides, the CDR3 is TGTGCCAGCAGCTTAGGGGACAGGGCCCAAGAGACCCAGTACTTC. This translates into CASSLGDRAQETQYF.

The genes are TRBV21-1 and TRBJ1-2; TRBD1 is the table's D call, not checked against the DNA. TRBV21-1 is given as a pseudogene. CDR3 size: 19 residues. The CDR3 DNA follows: TGTGCCAGCAGCAAAGTAACCCCAGGGACAGGGGCAGGACCTAGTGGCTACACCTTC. This sequence encodes CASSKVTPGTGAGPSGYTF.

The chain links TRBV30 to TRBJ2-2, with 9 bases aligning to TRBD1. The CDR3 spans 14 residues. The germline V gene encodes CDR1 GTSNPN and CDR2 SVGIG (reference sequence). Germline trimming cut 3 bases from V and 4 bases from J; bases unmatched to any gene: 3. CDR3 loop: CAWRTGGGTGELFF. CDR3 coding DNA: TGTGCCTGGAGAACAGGGGGCGGCACCGGGGAGCTGTTTTTT.

This clone was recorded a few times. The chain is built from TRBV2 and TRBJ2-5, with 8 bases that match TRBD2. Germline V gene data show CDR1 as SNHLY and CDR2 as FYNNEI. The CDR3 is 14 residues long. V gave up 8 bases and J gave up 5 bases; unmatched junction bases: 10. CDR3: CASGPGGAQETQYF. DNA for the CDR3: TGTGCCAGCGGTCCCGGGGGGGCCCAGGAGACCCAGTACTTC. The full variable domain, in which reference TRBV2 and TRBJ2-5 provide the parts outside the CDR3, is EPEVTQTPSHQVTQMGQEVILRCVPISNHLYFYWYRQILGQKVEFLVSFYNNEISEKSEIFDDQFSVERPDGSNFTLKIRSTKLEDSAMYFCASGPGGAQETQYFGPGTRLLVL.

About this clone: In this CDR3 the conserved last residue, phenylalanine or tryptophan, is missing, so a read error is likely. This rearrangement joins TRBV6-5 to TRBJ1-4; TRBD1 agrees at 7 bases. CDR3 length: 15 residues. Trimming at V came to 5 bases and at J to 1 base, leaving 4 bases not matched to a gene. Germline CDR1 reads MNHEY; CDR2 reads SVGAGI. CDR3 protein: CASSPRQGTNEKLFS. The CDR3 DNA is TGTGCCAGCAGTCCCCGACAGGGAACTAATGAAAAACTGTTTTCT.

This chain links TRBV6-5 with TRBJ2-1, with D hard to call. The CDR3 covers 14 residues. Germline V gene data show CDR1 as MNHEY and CDR2 as SVGAGI. V lost 0 bases and J 9 bases, leaving 12 bases between the germline ends. The CDR3, as DNA: TGTGCCAGCAGTTACTCCCTAGTGAGAACTGAGCAGTTCTTC. Protein product: CASSYSLVRTEQFF.

The chain employs TRBV2 and TRBJ1-5, with 11 bases that match TRBD1. Germline CDR1 reads SNHLY; CDR2 reads FYNNEI. This CDR3 comprises 16 residues. The V and J ends lost 8 bases and 2 bases, in that order; junction bases with no gene match: 8. The CDR3 reads CASGGQGALGNQPQHF. The CDR3 DNA is TGTGCCAGCGGCGGACAGGGGGCACTAGGCAATCAGCCCCAGCATTTT.

The chain couples TRBV10-3 to TRBJ2-2, with D possibly TRBD1 on 6 matching bases. The CDR3 extends over 13 amino acids. Germline V lookup: CDR1 ENHRY, CDR2 SYGVKD. V gave up 10 bases and J gave up 8 bases, with 17 bases separating them. The CDR3, as DNA: TGTGCCAGCCAAAACAGGGTTCAGGGGGAGCTGTTTTTT. Residues: CASQNRVQGELFF.